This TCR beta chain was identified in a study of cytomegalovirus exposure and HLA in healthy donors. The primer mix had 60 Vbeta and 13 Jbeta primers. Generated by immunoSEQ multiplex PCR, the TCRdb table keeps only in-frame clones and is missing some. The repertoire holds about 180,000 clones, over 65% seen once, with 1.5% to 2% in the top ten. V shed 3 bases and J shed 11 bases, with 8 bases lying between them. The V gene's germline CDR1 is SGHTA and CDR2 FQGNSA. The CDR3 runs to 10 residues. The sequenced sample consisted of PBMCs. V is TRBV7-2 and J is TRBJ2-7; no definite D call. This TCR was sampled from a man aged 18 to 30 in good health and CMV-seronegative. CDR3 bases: TGTGCCAGCAGCTTTGGAGCCGAGTACTTC. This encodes CASSFGAEYF.